The next 9 T cell receptor beta chains were all read from a single sample in a study of T cells in Graves' hyperthyroidism and ophthalmopathy. RNA transcripts were the template for amplifying TCR beta CDR3 regions. First-round RT-PCR with HTBI primers amplified the TCR CDR3 region. A single record per CDR3 protein comes from TCRdb applying MiXCR to the multiplex PCR reads. Among about 690,000 distinct CDR3 sequences listed, around a sixth were seen once. The specimen was blood. These receptors came from a man over 45 with Graves' hyperthyroidism.

This chain uses TRBV19 with TRBJ2-5; D is ambiguous. V gave up 5 bases and J gave up 2 bases, with 15 bases separating them. CDR1 is LNHDA and CDR2 is SQIVND in the germline V gene (reference sequence). The CDR3 runs 15 residues. CDR3 nucleotide sequence: TGTGCCAGTAGTCTACAGCCGAATCGACAAGAGACCCAGTACTTC. Residues: CASSLQPNRQETQYF.

The chain couples TRBV19 to TRBJ2-2; D not certain. Germline V lookup: CDR1 LNHDA, CDR2 SQIVND (reference sequence). The CDR3 is 19 residues long. The germline V and J ends were trimmed by 1 base and 2 bases, with 20 bases remaining between them. The CDR3 DNA sequence: TGTGCCAGTAGTATAGGCTCTGTTGAGCAGATATTTAACACCGGGGAGCTGTTTTTT. Translation gives CASSIGSVEQIFNTGELFF.

This clonotype occurred once. The V call is TRBV20-1, the J call TRBJ2-1; D unclear. CDR1 is DFQATT, CDR2 SNEGSKA, per germline (reference sequence). V was pared by 3 bases and J by 0 bases, with 12 bases between. The CDR3 loop spans 15 amino acids. For the CDR3, the DNA is TGCAGTGCTAGTGACGGGTGGAGCTCCTACAATGAGCAGTTCTTC. Its protein is CSASDGWSSYNEQFF.

This chain links TRBV6-1 with TRBJ2-3; D might be TRBD2 (5 bases). Germline CDR1 MNHNS, CDR2 SASEGT. V lost 8 bases and J lost 1, with 10 bases in between. The CDR3 is 13 residues long. This CDR3 reads CASVWTGTDTQYF. CDR3 coding DNA: TGTGCCAGCGTCTGGACTGGCACAGATACGCAGTATTTT.

A word on this clonotype: A much larger clone differs by one base, so this may be a read error. This sequence joins TRBV19 and TRBJ1-1; a weak D match, TRBD1 (6 bases). CDR1 is LNHDA and CDR2 is SQIVND in the germline V gene (reference sequence). The CDR3 is made up of 16 amino acids. The CDR3, as DNA: TGTGCCAGTAGTTCGCTTCAGGGGCAGGGGAACACTGAAACTTTCTTT. This codes for CASSSLQGQGNTETFF.

J is TRBJ1-5 and V is TRBV2, with TRBD1 matching 7 bases. The V and J ends lost 6 bases and 2 bases, in that order; junction bases with no gene match: 7. This CDR3 is 15 amino acids long. The germline CDR1 and CDR2 sequences are SNHLY and FYNNEI. CDR3 nucleotides: TGTGCCAGCAGGAAAGACAGGGAGGGCAATCAGCCCCAGCATTTT. Amino acids: CASRKDREGNQPQHF.

There are many counts of this clonotype. This chain joins TRBV20-1 and TRBJ2-1; perhaps TRBD2 as D (5 bases). Germline CDR1 and CDR2: DFQATT and SNEGSKA (reference sequence). The CDR3 sequence is 14 residues long. V lost 7 bases and J lost 2, with 15 bases in between. This CDR3 reads CSVYSEKAYNEQFF. The CDR3 DNA reads as TGCAGTGTCTATAGCGAGAAGGCCTACAATGAGCAGTTCTTC.

The sample holds a few counts of this clonotype. The chain carries TRBV28 and TRBJ1-2; 12 bases fit TRBD1. Germline assignment: CDR1 MDHEN and CDR2 SYDVKM. The trim removed 7 bases at V and 7 bases at J, leaving 10 bases unmatched. This CDR3 region has 15 residues. This CDR3 reads CASTPRDRGPRGYTF. In DNA form, the CDR3 reads TGTGCCAGCACCCCCCGGGACAGGGGGCCTCGTGGCTACACCTTC.

This clonotype was detected many times. V gene TRBV28 combines with J gene TRBJ2-5; 7 bases align to TRBD2. CDR1 and CDR2 (germline): MDHEN, SYDVKM. The CDR3 loop spans 12 amino acids. V gave up 4 bases and J gave up 4 bases; unmatched junction bases: 0. The chain's CDR3 is CASSWGGETQYF. The DNA for the CDR3 is TGTGCCAGCAGTTGGGGGGGAGAGACCCAGTACTTC. The full variable domain, rest sourced from reference TRBV28 and TRBJ2-5, is DVKVTQSSRYLVKRTGEKVFLECVQDMDHENMFWYRQDPGLGLRLIYFSYDVKMKEKGDIPEGYSVSREKKERFSLILESASTNQTSMYLCASSWGGETQYFGPGTRLLVL.